This passage covers 7 T cell receptor beta chains from one sample sequenced in a study of T cells in women clearing cervical HPV infection. TCRdb's table, derived via immunoSEQ multiplex PCR, lists solely in-frame clones and lacks some. This table lists 25,000 to 35,000 clones. The specimen was blood buffy coat. These receptors all come from a woman between 18 and 69 years old with a cervical HPV16 infection that either progressed to CIN3+ or cleared (not recorded which).

To note about this clone: The read halts 3 residues ahead of the CDR3 end, with the missing end drawn from the germline J gene. The chain has TRBV20-1 and TRBJ2-7, with 7 bases fitting TRBD1. This CDR3 comprises 14 residues. Looked up from germline, CDR1 is DFQATT and CDR2 is SNEGSKA (reference sequence). V dropped 6 bases and J dropped 3; count of bases not matched to a gene: 11. CDR3 DNA (partial): TGCAGTGCGTCAGGGGGACAACGTCTCTACGAG. It codes for CSASGGQRLYE. The entire CDR3 is CSASGGQRLYEQYF.

This clone is called medium-sized based on its frequency. The CDR3 end is not reached by the read, which stops 3 residues before it; the germline J gene fills it in. The rearrangement joins TRBV7-9 to TRBJ1-4; unclear D gene. Germline V gene lookup returns CDR1 SEHNR and CDR2 FQNEAQ (reference sequence). The ends were cut back, 5 bases at V and 0 bases at J, with 7 bases in the middle. The CDR3 runs 14 residues. CDR3 bases read: TGTGCCAGCAGCCTACAGACAACTAATGAAAAA. Amino acids: CASSLQTTNEK. From start to end, the CDR3 is CASSLQTTNEKLFF.

A word on this clone: The read comes to an end 3 residues before the CDR3 does, leaving the germline J gene to fill in the end. The V and J genes are TRBV30 and TRBJ2-7; TRBD1 matches at 7 bases. The V gene's germline CDR1 is GTSNPN and CDR2 SVGIG (reference sequence). With 7 bases clipped from V and 4 bases from J, the junction kept 13 bases outside the gene matches. This CDR3 contains 14 residues. CDR3 bases read: TGTGCCTTGAGGAGTGTGGGGACAGCATACGAG. Translated: CALRSVGTAYE. The entire CDR3 is CALRSVGTAYEQYF.

On this clone itself: Read sequence stops 3 residues before the CDR3 end, and the germline J gene provides the missing end. The chain is built from TRBV20-1 and TRBJ1-1; D remains unclear. This CDR3 spans 10 amino acids. Germline CDR1 DFQATT, CDR2 SNEGSKA (reference sequence). The CDR3 spells CSARPVEAFF. The CDR3 DNA, read in part, is TGCAGTGCTAGACCGGTCGAA.

About this clone: The read falls 3 residues short of the CDR3 end, and the missing part is taken from the germline J gene. The V call is TRBV19, the J call TRBJ1-4; D unresolved. V was clipped by 8 bases and J by 5 bases, with 6 bases between them. Germline CDR1 and CDR2: LNHDA and SQIVND (reference sequence). The CDR3 contains 11 residues. The CDR3 protein is CASAANEKLFF. CDR3 DNA, as far as it was read: TGTGCCAGTGCGGCCAATGAAAAA.

For this clone: The read terminates 3 residues before the CDR3 end, so the remaining end is supplied by the germline J gene. This rearrangement joins TRBV20-1 to TRBJ2-1; tentative D call: TRBD2 (5 bases). CDR3 size: 13 residues. Trimming cost V 6 bases and J 0 bases, with 9 bases left between them. CDR1 is DFQATT and CDR2 is SNEGSKA in the germline V gene (reference sequence). The chain's CDR3 is CSAPDFSYNEQFF. CDR3 bases read: TGCAGTGCCCCGGACTTCTCCTACAATGAG.

For this clone: The read halts 3 residues ahead of the CDR3 end, with the missing end drawn from the germline J gene. This rearrangement joins TRBV2 to TRBJ1-4; D perhaps matches TRBD1 (5 bases). CDR1 is SNHLY and CDR2 is FYNNEI in the germline V gene. There are 15 residues in the CDR3. The ends were cut back, 7 bases at V and 5 bases at J, with 17 bases in the middle. The DNA read from the CDR3 is TGTGCCAGCAAATTTGATAAGGGGCGAAATGAAAAA. Encoded protein: CASKFDKGRNEK. The full CDR3 reads CASKFDKGRNEKLFF.